What follows is one TCR beta chain and its context. The record originates from a study of blood T cell repertoires in COVID-19. The wider study: From the United States, Italy and Spain came samples of acute and convalescent COVID-19. T cells, B-cell-depleted T cells, or PBMCs provided the cDNA or gDNA that served as material.

Trimming took 6 bases from V and 6 from J, leaving 24 bases between them. Germline-derived CDR1 and CDR2 are LNHDA and SQIVND (reference sequence). The CDR3 runs to 17 residues. Original handling: Scientists estimated how many nucleated cells there were by amplifying reference gene primers. Assay used: immunoSEQ multiplex PCR; TCRdb lists only in-frame clones, some missing. D and trimming were read from the DNA, whereas the V and J calls and clone size are those reported in that table. This sample yields under 200,000 clones, of which around 83% are seen a single time; roughly 20% belongs to the top ten.

Sequenced material: peripheral blood. The gene calls are TRBV19 and TRBJ2-1; D remains unclear. This sequence originates from a woman in her seventies who had recovered from COVID-19. The CDR3: CASSPIPPFGFANEQFF. CDR3 nucleotides: TGTGCCAGTAGCCCTATACCCCCCTTCGGGTTCGCCAATGAGCAGTTCTTC.